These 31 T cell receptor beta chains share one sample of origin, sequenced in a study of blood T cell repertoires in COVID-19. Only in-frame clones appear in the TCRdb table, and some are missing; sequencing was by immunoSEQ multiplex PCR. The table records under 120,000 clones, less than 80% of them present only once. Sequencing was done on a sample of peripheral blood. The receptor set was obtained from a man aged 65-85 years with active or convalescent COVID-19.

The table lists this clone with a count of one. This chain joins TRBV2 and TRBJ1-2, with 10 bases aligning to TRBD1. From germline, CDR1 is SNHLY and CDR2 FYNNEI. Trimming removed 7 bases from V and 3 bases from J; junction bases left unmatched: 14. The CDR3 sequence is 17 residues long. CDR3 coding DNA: TGTGCCAGCACCCGAACCGGGACAGGGGTTTTATACTATGGCTACACCTTC. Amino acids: CASTRTGTGVLYYGYTF.

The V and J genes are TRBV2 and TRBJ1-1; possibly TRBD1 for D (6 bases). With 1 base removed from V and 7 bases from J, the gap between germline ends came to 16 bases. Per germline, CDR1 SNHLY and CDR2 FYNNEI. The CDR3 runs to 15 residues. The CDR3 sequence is CASSEGRGRLNEAFF. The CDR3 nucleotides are TGTGCCAGCAGTGAAGGGCGGGGGCGGTTGAATGAAGCTTTCTTT.

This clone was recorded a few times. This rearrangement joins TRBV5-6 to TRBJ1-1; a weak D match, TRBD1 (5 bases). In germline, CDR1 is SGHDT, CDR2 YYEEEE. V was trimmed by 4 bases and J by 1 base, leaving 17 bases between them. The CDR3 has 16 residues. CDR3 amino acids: CASSRPRDSGNTEAFF. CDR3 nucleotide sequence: TGTGCCAGCAGCCGACCCCGGGACTCGGGGAACACTGAAGCTTTCTTT. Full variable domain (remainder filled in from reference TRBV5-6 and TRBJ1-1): DAGVTQSPTHLIKTRGQQVTLRCSPKSGHDTVSWYQQALGQGPQFIFQYYEEEERQRGNFPDRFSGHQFPNYSSELNVNALLLGDSALYLCASSRPRDSGNTEAFFGQGTRLTVV.

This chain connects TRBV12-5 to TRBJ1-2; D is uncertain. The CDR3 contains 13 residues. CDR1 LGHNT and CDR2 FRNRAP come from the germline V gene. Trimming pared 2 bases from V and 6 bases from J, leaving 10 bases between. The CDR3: CASGLRGHHGYTF. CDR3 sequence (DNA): TGTGCTAGTGGTTTGAGAGGGCACCATGGCTACACCTTC. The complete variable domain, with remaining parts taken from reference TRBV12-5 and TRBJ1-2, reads DARVTQTPRHKVTEMGQEVTMRCQPILGHNTVFWYRQTMMQGLELLAYFRNRAPLDDSGMPKDRFSAEMPDATLATLKIQPSEPRDSAVYFCASGLRGHHGYTFGSGTRLTVV.

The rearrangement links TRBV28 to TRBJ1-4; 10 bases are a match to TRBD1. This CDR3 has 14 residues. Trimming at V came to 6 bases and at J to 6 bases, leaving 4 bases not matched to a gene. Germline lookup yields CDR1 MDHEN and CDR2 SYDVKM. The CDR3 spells CASSRTGGDEKLFF. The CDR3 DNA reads TGTGCCAGCAGCCGGACAGGGGGAGATGAAAAACTGTTTTTT.

The CDR3 DNA sequence: TGTGCCAGCAGTTACTCCCGGGGGAGGAGCACTGAAGCTTTCTTT. Its translation is CASSYSRGRSTEAFF. This chain uses TRBV6-5 with TRBJ1-1; a weak D match, TRBD1 (5 bases). The germline V and J ends were trimmed by 0 bases and 4 bases, with 12 bases remaining between them. Germline lookup yields CDR1 MNHEY and CDR2 SVGAGI. The CDR3 length is 15 residues.

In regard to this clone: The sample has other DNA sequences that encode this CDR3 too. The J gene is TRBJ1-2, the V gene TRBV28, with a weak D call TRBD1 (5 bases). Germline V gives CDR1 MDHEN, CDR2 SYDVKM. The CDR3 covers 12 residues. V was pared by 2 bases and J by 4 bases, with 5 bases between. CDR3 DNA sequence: TGTGCCAGCAGTTTAAGGGGCTATGGCTACACCTTC. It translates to CASSLRGYGYTF.

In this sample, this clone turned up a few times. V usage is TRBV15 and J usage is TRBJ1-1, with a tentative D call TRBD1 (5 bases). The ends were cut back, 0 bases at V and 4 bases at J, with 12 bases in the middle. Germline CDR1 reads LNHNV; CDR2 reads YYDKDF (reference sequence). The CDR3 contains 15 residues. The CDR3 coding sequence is TGTGCCACCAGCAGAGATCGGGGGGGTGCCACTGAAGCTTTCTTT. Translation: CATSRDRGGATEAFF.

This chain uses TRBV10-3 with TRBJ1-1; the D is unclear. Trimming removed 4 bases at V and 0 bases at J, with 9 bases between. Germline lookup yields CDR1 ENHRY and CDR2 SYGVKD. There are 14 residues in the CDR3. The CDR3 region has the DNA TGTGCCATCAGTGGTCAGGCGATGAACACTGAAGCTTTCTTT. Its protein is CAISGQAMNTEAFF.

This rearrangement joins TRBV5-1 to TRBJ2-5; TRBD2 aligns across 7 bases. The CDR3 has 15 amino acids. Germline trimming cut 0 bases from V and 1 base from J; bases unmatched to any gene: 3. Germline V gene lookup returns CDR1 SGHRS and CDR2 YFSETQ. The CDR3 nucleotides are TGCGCCAGCAGCTTGGTATTAGCGGGCCAAGAGACCCAGTACTTC. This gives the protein CASSLVLAGQETQYF.

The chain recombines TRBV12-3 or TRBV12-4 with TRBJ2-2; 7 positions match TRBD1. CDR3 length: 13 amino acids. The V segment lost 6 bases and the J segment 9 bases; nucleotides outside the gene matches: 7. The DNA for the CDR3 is TGTGCCAGCAGGGACAGGACGACCCGGGAGCTGTTTTTT. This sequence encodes CASRDRTTRELFF.

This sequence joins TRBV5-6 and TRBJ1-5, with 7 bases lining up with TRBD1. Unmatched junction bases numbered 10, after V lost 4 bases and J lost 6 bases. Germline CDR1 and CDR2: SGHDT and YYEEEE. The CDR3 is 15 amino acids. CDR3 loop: CASSIQGRFGQPQHF. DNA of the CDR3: TGTGCCAGCAGCATACAGGGGCGGTTTGGTCAGCCCCAGCATTTT.

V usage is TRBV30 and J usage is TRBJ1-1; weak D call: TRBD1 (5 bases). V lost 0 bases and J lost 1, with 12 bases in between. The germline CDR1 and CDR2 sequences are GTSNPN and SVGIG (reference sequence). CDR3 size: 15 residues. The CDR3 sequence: CAWSVRRGGNTEAFF. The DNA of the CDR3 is TGTGCCTGGAGTGTAAGGCGGGGGGGGAACACTGAAGCTTTCTTT.

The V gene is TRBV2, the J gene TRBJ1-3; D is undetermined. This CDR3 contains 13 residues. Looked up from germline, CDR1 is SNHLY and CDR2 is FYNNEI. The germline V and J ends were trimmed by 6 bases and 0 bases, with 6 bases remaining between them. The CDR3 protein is CASSLASGNTIYF. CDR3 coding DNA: TGTGCCAGCAGCCTGGCCTCTGGAAACACCATATATTTT.

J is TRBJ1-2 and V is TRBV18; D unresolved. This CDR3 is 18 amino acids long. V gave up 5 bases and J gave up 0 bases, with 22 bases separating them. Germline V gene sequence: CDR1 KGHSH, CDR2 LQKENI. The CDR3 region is CASSRGRQEEASNYGYTF. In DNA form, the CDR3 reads TGTGCCAGCTCAAGAGGGAGGCAGGAAGAAGCCTCTAACTATGGCTACACCTTC.

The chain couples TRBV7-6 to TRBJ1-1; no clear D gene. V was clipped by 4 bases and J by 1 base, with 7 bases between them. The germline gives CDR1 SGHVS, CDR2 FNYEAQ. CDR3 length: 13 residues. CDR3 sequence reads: CASSSRQNTEAFF. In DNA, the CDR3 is TGTGCCAGCAGCTCCCGACAGAACACTGAAGCTTTCTTT. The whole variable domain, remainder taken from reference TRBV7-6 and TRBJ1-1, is GAGVSQSPRYKVTKRGQDVALRCDPISGHVSLYWYRQALGQGPEFLTYFNYEAQQDKSGLPNDRFSAERPEGSISTLTIQRTEQRDSAMYRCASSSRQNTEAFFGQGTRLTVV.

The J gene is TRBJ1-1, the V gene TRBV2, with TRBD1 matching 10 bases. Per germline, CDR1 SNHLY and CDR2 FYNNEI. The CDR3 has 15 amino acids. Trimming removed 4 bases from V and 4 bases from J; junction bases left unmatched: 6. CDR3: CASSGDRGRATEAFF. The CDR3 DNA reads TGTGCCAGCAGTGGAGACAGGGGGCGAGCCACTGAAGCTTTCTTT.

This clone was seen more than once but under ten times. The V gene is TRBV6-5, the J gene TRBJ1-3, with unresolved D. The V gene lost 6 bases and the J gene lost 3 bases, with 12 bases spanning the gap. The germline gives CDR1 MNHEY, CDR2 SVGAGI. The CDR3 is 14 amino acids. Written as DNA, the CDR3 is TGTGCCAGCAGGAGGGCTTTCGGTGGAAACACCATATATTTT. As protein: CASRRAFGGNTIYF.

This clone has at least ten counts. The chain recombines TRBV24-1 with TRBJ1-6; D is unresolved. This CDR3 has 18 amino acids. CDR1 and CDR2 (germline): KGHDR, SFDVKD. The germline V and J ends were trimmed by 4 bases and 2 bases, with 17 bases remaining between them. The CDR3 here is CATSDVEQDGTYNSPLHF. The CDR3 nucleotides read TGTGCCACCAGTGACGTTGAACAAGACGGGACCTATAATTCACCCCTCCACTTT.

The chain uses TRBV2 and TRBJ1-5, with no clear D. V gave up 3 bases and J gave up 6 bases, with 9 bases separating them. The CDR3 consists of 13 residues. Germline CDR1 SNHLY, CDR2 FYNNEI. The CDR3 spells CASSDGPFQPQHF. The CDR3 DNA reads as TGTGCCAGCAGTGATGGGCCGTTTCAGCCCCAGCATTTT.

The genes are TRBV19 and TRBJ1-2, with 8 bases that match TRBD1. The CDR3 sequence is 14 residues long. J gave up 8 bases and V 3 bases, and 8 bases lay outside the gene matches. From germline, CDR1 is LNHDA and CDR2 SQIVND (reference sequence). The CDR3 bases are TGTGCCAGTAGTATCGTCAGGGGGCTGGGGGGCTACACCTTC. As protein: CASSIVRGLGGYTF. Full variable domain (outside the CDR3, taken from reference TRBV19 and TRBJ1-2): DGGITQSPKYLFRKEGQNVTLSCEQNLNHDAMYWYRQDPGQGLRLIYYSQIVNDFQKGDIAEGYSVSREKKESFPLTVTSAQKNPTAFYLCASSIVRGLGGYTFGSGTRLTVV.

CDR3 nucleotides: TGTGCCAGCTCACCAAATCAGGCAGGGAACTATGGCTACACCTTC. Translated, it gives CASSPNQAGNYGYTF. J is TRBJ1-2 and V is TRBV18; TRBD1 might be the D (5 bases). V dropped 2 bases and J dropped 2 bases, with 12 bases sitting between them. The CDR3 covers 15 residues. Germline CDR1 and CDR2: KGHSH and LQKENI. Full variable domain (missing parts from reference TRBV18 and TRBJ1-2): NAGVMQNPRHLVRRRGQEARLRCSPMKGHSHVYWYRQLPEEGLKFMVYLQKENIIDESGMPKERFSAEFPKEGPSILRIQQVVRGDSAAYFCASSPNQAGNYGYTFGSGTRLTVV.

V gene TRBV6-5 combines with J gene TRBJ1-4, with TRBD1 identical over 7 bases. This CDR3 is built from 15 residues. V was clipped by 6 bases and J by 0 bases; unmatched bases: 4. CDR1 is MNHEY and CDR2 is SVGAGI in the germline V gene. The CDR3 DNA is TGTGCCAGCAGCGACAGGGTTGCAACTAATGAAAAACTGTTTTTT. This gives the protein CASSDRVATNEKLFF.

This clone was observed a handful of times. CDR3 sequence reads: CASSEESRSDGYTF. CDR3 bases: TGTGCCAGCAGTGAAGAGTCTAGGAGTGATGGCTACACCTTC. The rearrangement joins TRBV6-1 to TRBJ1-2, with D uncertain. V lost 1 base to trimming and J lost 6 bases, with 12 bases between them. Germline CDR1 MNHNS, CDR2 SASEGT. The CDR3 sequence is 14 residues long.

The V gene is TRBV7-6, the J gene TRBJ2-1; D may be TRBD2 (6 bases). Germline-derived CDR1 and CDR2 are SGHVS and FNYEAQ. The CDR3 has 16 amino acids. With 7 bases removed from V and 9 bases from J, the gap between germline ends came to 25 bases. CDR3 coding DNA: TGTGCCAGCATCCCTCGGGTGGCGGGAAGTTATAGTGAGCAGTTCTTC. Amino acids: CASIPRVAGSYSEQFF.

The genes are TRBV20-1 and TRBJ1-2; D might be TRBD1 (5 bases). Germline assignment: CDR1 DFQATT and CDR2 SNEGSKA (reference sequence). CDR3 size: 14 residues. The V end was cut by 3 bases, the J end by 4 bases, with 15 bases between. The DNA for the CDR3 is TGCAGTGCTAGTCCACGGGGGGGTGGCTATGGCTACACCTTC. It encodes CSASPRGGGYGYTF.

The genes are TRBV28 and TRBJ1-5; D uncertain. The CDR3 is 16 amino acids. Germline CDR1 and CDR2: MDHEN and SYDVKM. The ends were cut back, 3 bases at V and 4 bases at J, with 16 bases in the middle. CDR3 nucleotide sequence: TGTGCCAGCAGTTTTCAGCGGGTTGGAGGGAATCAGCCCCAGCATTTT. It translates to CASSFQRVGGNQPQHF.

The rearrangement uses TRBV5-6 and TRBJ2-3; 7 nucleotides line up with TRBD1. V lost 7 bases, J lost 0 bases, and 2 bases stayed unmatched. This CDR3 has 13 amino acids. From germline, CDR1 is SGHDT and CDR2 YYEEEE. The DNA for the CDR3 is TGTGCCAGCTACAGGGGAAGCACAGATACGCAGTATTTT. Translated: CASYRGSTDTQYF.

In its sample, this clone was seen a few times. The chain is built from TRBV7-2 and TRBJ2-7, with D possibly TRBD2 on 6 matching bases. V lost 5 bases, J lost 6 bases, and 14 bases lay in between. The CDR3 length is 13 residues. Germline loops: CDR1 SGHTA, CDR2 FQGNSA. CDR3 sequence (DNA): TGTGCCAGCAGCCCGAACTGGGACTCCGAGCAGTACTTC. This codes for CASSPNWDSEQYF. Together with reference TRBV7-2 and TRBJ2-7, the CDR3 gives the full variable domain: GAGVSQSPSNKVTEKGKDVELRCDPISGHTALYWYRQSLGQGLEFLIYFQGNSAPDKSGLPSDRFSAERTGGSVSTLTIQRTQQEDSAVYLCASSPNWDSEQYFGPGTRLTVT.

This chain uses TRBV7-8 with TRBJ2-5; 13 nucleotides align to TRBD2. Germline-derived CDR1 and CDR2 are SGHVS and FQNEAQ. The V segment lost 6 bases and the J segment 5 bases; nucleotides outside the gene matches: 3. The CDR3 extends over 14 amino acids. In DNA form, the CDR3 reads TGTGCCAGCAGGGGACTAGCGGGACAGGAGACCCAGTACTTC. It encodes CASRGLAGQETQYF.

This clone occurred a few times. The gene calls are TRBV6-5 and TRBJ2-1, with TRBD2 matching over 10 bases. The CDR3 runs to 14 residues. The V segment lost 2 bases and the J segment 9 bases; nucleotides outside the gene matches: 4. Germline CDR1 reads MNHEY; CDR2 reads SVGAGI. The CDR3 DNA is TGTGCCAGCAGTTACGAAGCGGGGGGGAGTGAGCAGTTCTTC. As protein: CASSYEAGGSEQFF.